This T cell receptor (beta chain) was captured in a study of blood T cell repertoires in COVID-19. For the study at large: Some COVID-19 samples were acute and others convalescent; all came from the United States, Italy and Spain. T cells, B-cell-depleted T cells, or PBMCs provided the cDNA or gDNA that served as material.

Trimming stripped 7 bases from V and 6 bases from J, with 12 bases between. CDR3 length: 12 amino acids. The authors' processing: For nucleated cells, counts were estimated from reference gene primer amplification. The method was immunoSEQ multiplex PCR; TCRdb's version includes in-frame clones alone and lacks a portion of them. The V and J calls and the clone size are those of that table, but D and trimming were determined from the DNA. The sample has about 160,000 clones; around 82% are singletons. The specimen sequenced was peripheral blood. This TCR was sampled from a man in his sixties with active or convalescent COVID-19. J is TRBJ1-1 and V is TRBV12-3 or TRBV12-4, with TRBD1 as a possible D gene (5 bases). The CDR3 DNA reads TGTGCCAGCAAGTCAGGGTTCGCTGAAGCTTTCTTT. Amino acids: CASKSGFAEAFF.